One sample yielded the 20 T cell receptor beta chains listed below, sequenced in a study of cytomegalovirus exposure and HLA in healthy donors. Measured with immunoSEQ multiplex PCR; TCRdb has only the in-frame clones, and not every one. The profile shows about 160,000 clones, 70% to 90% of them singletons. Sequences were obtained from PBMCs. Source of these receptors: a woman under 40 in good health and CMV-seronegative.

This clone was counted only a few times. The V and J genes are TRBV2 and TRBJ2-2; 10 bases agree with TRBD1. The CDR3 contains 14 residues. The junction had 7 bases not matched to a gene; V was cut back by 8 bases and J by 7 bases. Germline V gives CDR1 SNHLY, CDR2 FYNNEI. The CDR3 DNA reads TGTGCCAGCCTCAAGGACAGGGGGATCGGGGAGCTGTTTTTT. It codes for CASLKDRGIGELFF.

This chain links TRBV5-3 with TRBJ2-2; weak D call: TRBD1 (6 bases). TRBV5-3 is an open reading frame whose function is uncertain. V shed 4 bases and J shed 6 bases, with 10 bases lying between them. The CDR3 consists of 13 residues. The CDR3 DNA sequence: TGTGCCAGAAGCGGAACAGGGTCCGGGGAGCTGTTTTTT. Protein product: CARSGTGSGELFF.

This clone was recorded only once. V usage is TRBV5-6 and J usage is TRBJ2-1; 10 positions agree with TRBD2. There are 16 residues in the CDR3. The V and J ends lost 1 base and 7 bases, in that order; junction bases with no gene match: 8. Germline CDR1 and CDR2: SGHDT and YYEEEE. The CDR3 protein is CASSLRAGGPGNEQFF. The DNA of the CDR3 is TGTGCCAGCAGCTTGCGAGCGGGGGGGCCTGGAAATGAGCAGTTCTTC.

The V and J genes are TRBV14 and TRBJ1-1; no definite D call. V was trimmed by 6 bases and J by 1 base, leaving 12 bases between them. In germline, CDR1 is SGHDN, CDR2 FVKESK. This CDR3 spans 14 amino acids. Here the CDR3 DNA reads TGTGCCAGCAGTTTGGACGCCCGGAACACTGAAGCTTTCTTT. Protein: CASSLDARNTEAFF.

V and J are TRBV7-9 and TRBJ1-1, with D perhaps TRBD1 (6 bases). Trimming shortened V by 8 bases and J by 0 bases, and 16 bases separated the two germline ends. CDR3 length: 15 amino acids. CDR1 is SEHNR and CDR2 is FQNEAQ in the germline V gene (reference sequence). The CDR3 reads CASGRGEAMNTEAFF. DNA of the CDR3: TGTGCCAGCGGCAGGGGCGAAGCCATGAACACTGAAGCTTTCTTT. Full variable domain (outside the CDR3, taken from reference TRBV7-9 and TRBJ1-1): DTGVSQNPRHKITKRGQNVTFRCDPISEHNRLYWYRQTLGQGPEFLTYFQNEAQLEKSRLLSDRFSAERPKGSFSTLEIQRTEQGDSAMYLCASGRGEAMNTEAFFGQGTRLTVV.

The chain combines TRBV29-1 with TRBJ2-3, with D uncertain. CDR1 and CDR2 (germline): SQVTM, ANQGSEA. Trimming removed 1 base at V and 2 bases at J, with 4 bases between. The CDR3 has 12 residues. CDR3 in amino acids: CSVEVATDTQYF. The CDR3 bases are TGCAGCGTTGAAGTGGCCACAGATACGCAGTATTTT.

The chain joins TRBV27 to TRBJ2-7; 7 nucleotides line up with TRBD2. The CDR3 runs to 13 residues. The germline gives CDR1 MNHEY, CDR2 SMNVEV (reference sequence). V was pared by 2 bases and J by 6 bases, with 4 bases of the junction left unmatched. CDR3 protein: CASSLRLALEQYF. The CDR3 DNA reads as TGTGCCAGCAGTTTAAGACTAGCACTCGAGCAGTACTTC.

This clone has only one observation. CDR3 in amino acids: CASSLTTGNNEKLFF. In DNA, the CDR3 is TGTGCCAGCAGCTTGACGACAGGAAATAATGAAAAACTGTTTTTT. This chain uses TRBV7-2 with TRBJ1-4; TRBD1 is a possible D gene (6 bases). The CDR3 extends over 15 amino acids. The V gene's germline CDR1 is SGHTA and CDR2 FQGNSA. The V and J ends lost 3 bases and 4 bases respectively, with 12 bases between them.

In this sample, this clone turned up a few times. CDR3 nucleotide sequence: TGTGCCAGCAGCACGGGGAGTTCACCCCTCCACTTT. It translates to CASSTGSSPLHF. The genes are TRBV27 and TRBJ1-6; no clear D gene. Per germline, CDR1 MNHEY and CDR2 SMNVEV (reference sequence). V was trimmed by 6 bases and J by 9 bases, leaving 9 bases between them. The CDR3 sequence is 12 residues long.

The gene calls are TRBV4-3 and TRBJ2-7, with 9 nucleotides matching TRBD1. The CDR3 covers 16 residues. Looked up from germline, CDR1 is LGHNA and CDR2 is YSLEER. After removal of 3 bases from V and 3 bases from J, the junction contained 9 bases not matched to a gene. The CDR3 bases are TGCGCCAGCAGCCAGAATTCCGGGACAGGGAACTACGAGCAGTACTTC. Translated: CASSQNSGTGNYEQYF.

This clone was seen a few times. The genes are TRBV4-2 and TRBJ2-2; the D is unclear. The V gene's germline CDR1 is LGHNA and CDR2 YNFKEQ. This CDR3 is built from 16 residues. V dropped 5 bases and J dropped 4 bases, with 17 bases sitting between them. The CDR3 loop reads CASSSQRRSFTGELFF. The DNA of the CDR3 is TGTGCCAGCAGCTCTCAGCGCCGATCCTTCACCGGGGAGCTGTTTTTT.

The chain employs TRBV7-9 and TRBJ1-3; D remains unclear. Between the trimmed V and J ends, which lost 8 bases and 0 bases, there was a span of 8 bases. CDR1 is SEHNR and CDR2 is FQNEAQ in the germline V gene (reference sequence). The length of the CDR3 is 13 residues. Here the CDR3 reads CASLHPSGNTIYF. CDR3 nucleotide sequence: TGTGCCAGCCTCCACCCCTCTGGAAACACCATATATTTT.

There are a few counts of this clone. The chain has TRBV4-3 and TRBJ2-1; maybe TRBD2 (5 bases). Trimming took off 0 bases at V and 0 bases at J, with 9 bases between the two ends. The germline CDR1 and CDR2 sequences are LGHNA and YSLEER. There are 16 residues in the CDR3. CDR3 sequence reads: CASSQDSGGSYNEQFF. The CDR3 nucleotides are TGCGCCAGCAGCCAAGATTCAGGAGGCTCCTACAATGAGCAGTTCTTC.

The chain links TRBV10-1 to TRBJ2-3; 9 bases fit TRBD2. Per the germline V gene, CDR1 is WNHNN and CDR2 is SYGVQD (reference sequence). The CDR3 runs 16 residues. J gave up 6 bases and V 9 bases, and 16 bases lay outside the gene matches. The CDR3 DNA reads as TGCGCCAGAACGCCCGCGCGGGGGGGGACTCGGGATACGCAGTATTTT. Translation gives CARTPARGGTRDTQYF.

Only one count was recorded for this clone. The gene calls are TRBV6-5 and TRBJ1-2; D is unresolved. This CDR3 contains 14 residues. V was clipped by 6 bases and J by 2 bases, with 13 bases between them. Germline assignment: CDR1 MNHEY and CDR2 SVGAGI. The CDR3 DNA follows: TGTGCCAGCAGCCAAAGTCCTGAAAACTATGGCTACACCTTC. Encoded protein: CASSQSPENYGYTF.

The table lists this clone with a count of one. In nucleotides, the CDR3 is TGCAGCGTTGAAGAGCGGAGGGGTAGCTCCTACGAGCAGTACTTC. Its protein is CSVEERRGSSYEQYF. This chain connects TRBV29-1 to TRBJ2-7; D is possibly TRBD2 (6 bases). The V gene's germline CDR1 is SQVTM and CDR2 ANQGSEA. The germline V and J ends were trimmed by 0 bases and 0 bases, with 12 bases remaining between them. CDR3 size: 15 residues.

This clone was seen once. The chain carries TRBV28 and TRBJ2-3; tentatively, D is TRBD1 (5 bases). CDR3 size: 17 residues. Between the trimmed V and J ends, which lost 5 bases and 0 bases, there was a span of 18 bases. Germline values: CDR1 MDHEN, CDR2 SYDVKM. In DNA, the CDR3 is TGTGCCAGCAGTCCCGCTGGCTCTGCAGGGAGCACAGATACGCAGTATTTT. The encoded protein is CASSPAGSAGSTDTQYF.

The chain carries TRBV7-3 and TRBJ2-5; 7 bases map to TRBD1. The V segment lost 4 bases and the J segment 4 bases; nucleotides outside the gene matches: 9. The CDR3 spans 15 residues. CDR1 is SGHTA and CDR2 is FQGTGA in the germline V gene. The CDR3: CASSSQGDGGETQYF. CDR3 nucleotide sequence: TGTGCCAGCAGCTCCCAGGGGGATGGTGGAGAGACCCAGTACTTC.

Here the CDR3 DNA reads TGTGCCAGCAGCTTGGCCAGGGGCCTCTATGGCTACACCTTC. This codes for CASSLARGLYGYTF. The gene calls are TRBV5-6 and TRBJ1-2; D is perhaps TRBD1 (6 bases). Germline CDR1 and CDR2: SGHDT and YYEEEE. This CDR3 spans 14 amino acids. The V end lost 0 bases, the J end lost 4 bases, and 10 bases lay between the germline ends.

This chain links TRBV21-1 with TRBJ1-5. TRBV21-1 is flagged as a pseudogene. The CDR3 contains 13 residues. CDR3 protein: CASSPNSNQPQHF. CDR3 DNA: TGTGCCAGCAGCCCCAACAGCAATCAGCCCCAGCATTTT.